This T cell receptor (beta chain) was sequenced for a study of T cell repertoires in cytomegalovirus infection. Study results and caveats: HLA-C-restricted CMV clonotypes gave the most frequent clonotype in two of eight donors.

This CDR3 comprises 16 residues. Germline V gives CDR1 SGHTA, CDR2 FQGNSA. Trimming shortened V by 1 base and J by 0 bases, and 11 bases separated the two germline ends. This clonotype was counted many times. Its specificity is not known. TCRdb called the reads again in MiXCR, with one record for every CDR3 protein. The repertoire includes about 440,000 distinct CDR3 sequences, approximately 31% of them detected once, and roughly 13% sits in the top ten. This receptor was identified in a human donor in good health (CMV status not recorded). Some clones in this sample may be carry-over from other donors' samples. The sample was PBMCs. This rearrangement joins TRBV7-2 to TRBJ2-3, with D uncertain. The CDR3 region has the DNA TGTGCCAGCAGCTTAGATGGGTTTCCTAGCACAGATACGCAGTATTTT. Translation gives CASSLDGFPSTDTQYF.